These 17 T cell receptor beta chains originate from one sample sequenced in a study of control samples from healthy donors and cancer patients (dated by TCRdb to about 2020). Library preparation was by the immunoSEQ multiplex PCR assay. Not all clones reach the TCRdb copy of this immuneACCESS table, which keeps in-frame sequences only. Checked studies attribute under half of the gap to unresolved V genes and leave the rest unexplained. Within this sample are tens of thousands of clones, with roughly 86% of them counted one time only. In total, the top ten clones hold 15% to 25% of the sample. The sequenced sample consisted of blood. Every receptor here comes from a middle-aged man in good health.

The J gene is TRBJ1-5, the V gene TRBV6-2 or TRBV6-3, with 7 bases aligning to TRBD1. V shed 2 bases, J shed 5 bases, and the junction held 0 bases outside the gene matches. This CDR3 contains 13 residues. Germline CDR1 and CDR2: MNHEY and SVGEGT. The CDR3 sequence: CASSYDRDQPQHF. Here the CDR3 DNA reads TGTGCCAGCAGTTACGACAGGGATCAGCCCCAGCATTTT.

This clone has a handful of counts. The chain has TRBV25-1 and TRBJ1-1, with D tentatively TRBD1 (5 bases). The CDR3 covers 12 residues. Deletions cut 6 bases from V and 6 bases from J, with 11 bases between. Germline loops: CDR1 MGHDK, CDR2 SYGVNS. CDR3 amino acids: CASRRGVAEAFF. The CDR3 DNA follows: TGTGCCAGCAGACGGGGGGTAGCTGAAGCTTTCTTT.

The sample holds a few counts of this clone. The V call is TRBV5-1, the J call TRBJ2-5, with 8 nucleotides matching TRBD1. Germline loops: CDR1 SGHRS, CDR2 YFSETQ. With 2 bases clipped from V and 5 bases from J, the junction kept 8 bases outside the gene matches. The CDR3 is made up of 15 amino acids. CDR3 nucleotides: TGCGCCAGCAGCTTCGGCCAGGGGGCCCCGGAGACCCAGTACTTC. This sequence encodes CASSFGQGAPETQYF.

The chain uses TRBV6-6 and TRBJ1-5, with D perhaps matching TRBD1 (5 bases). V lost 2 bases and J lost 2, with 7 bases in between. This CDR3 comprises 14 residues. From germline, CDR1 is MNHNY and CDR2 SVGAGI (reference sequence). CDR3 in amino acids: CASSYPGGNQPQHF. In DNA, the CDR3 is TGTGCCAGCAGTTACCCGGGGGGCAATCAGCCCCAGCATTTT.

The CDR3, as DNA: TGTGCCAGCTCACTTTACAGACCGGGACAGGGAAATGGCTACACCTTC. Protein sequence: CASSLYRPGQGNGYTF. The chain employs TRBV18 and TRBJ1-2, with 9 bases aligning to TRBD1. The CDR3 consists of 16 residues. The germline V gene has CDR1 KGHSH and CDR2 LQKENI. Trimming at V came to 4 bases and at J to 6 bases, leaving 12 bases not matched to a gene. Together with reference TRBV18 and TRBJ1-2, the CDR3 gives the full variable domain: NAGVMQNPRHLVRRRGQEARLRCSPMKGHSHVYWYRQLPEEGLKFMVYLQKENIIDESGMPKERFSAEFPKEGPSILRIQQVVRGDSAAYFCASSLYRPGQGNGYTFGSGTRLTVV.

The chain carries TRBV21-1 and TRBJ2-5; the table gives TRBD2 as D, unverified against the DNA. TRBV21-1 has pseudogene status. The CDR3 runs 15 residues. In DNA form, the CDR3 reads TGTGCCAGCAGCAAATTGGGCAGAGGGATAGAGACCCAGTACTTC. Protein: CASSKLGRGIETQYF.

The V call is TRBV5-1, the J call TRBJ1-1; 7 positions match TRBD1. Germline V lookup: CDR1 SGHRS, CDR2 YFSETQ. This CDR3 has 14 residues. Trimming removed 7 bases from V and 2 bases from J; junction bases left unmatched: 8. Here the CDR3 reads CASGGTVSNTEAFF. CDR3 DNA: TGCGCCAGCGGGGGGACAGTTTCAAACACTGAAGCTTTCTTT.

The chain couples TRBV11-1 to TRBJ1-1, with unresolved D. Trimming took off 0 bases at V and 8 bases at J, with 7 bases between the two ends. The germline V gene encodes CDR1 SGHAT and CDR2 FQDESV (reference sequence). The CDR3 consists of 12 residues. The CDR3 is CASSLAPTEAFF. The DNA for the CDR3 is TGTGCCAGCAGCTTAGCGCCGACAGAAGCTTTCTTT.

The chain employs TRBV6-5 and TRBJ2-2; perhaps D is TRBD1 or TRBD2 (5 bases each). V was clipped by 4 bases and J by 0 bases, with 9 bases between them. Germline V CDR1 and CDR2: MNHEY, SVGAGI. This CDR3 has 15 residues. CDR3 sequence reads: CASSSGTSNTGELFF. The DNA for the CDR3 is TGTGCCAGCAGTTCCGGGACCTCGAACACCGGGGAGCTGTTTTTT.

V gene TRBV7-2 combines with J gene TRBJ2-7; D remains ambiguous. Germline CDR1 and CDR2: SGHTA and FQGNSA. Trimming stripped 2 bases from V and 2 bases from J, with 10 bases between. The CDR3 runs to 14 residues. Here the CDR3 reads CASSLRAGAYEQYF. CDR3 bases: TGTGCCAGCAGCTTAAGGGCAGGAGCCTACGAGCAGTACTTC. Full variable domain (missing parts from reference TRBV7-2 and TRBJ2-7): GAGVSQSPSNKVTEKGKDVELRCDPISGHTALYWYRQSLGQGLEFLIYFQGNSAPDKSGLPSDRFSAERTGGSVSTLTIQRTQQEDSAVYLCASSLRAGAYEQYFGPGTRLTVT.

CDR3 in amino acids: CASSVPGGIGYGYTF. The DNA for the CDR3 is TGTGCCAGCAGCGTCCCAGGGGGCATCGGCTATGGCTACACCTTC. The gene calls are TRBV7-2 and TRBJ1-2; 8 nucleotides agree with TRBD1. J lost 4 bases, V lost 5 bases, and 9 bases had no gene match. Germline V gene sequence: CDR1 SGHTA, CDR2 FQGNSA. The CDR3 contains 15 residues.

The chain uses TRBV10-1 and TRBJ2-1, with a possible D match to TRBD1 (6 bases). CDR1 and CDR2 from the germline V gene are WNHNN and SYGVQD (reference sequence). The CDR3 extends over 14 amino acids. Between the trimmed V and J ends, which lost 6 bases and 4 bases, there was a span of 13 bases. The chain's CDR3 is CASSTGTLYNEQFF. The CDR3 bases are TGCGCCAGCAGCACCGGGACACTTTACAATGAGCAGTTCTTC.

The V gene is TRBV2, the J gene TRBJ2-1; 9 bases are shared with TRBD1. V gave up 10 bases and J gave up 5 bases; unmatched junction bases: 6. Germline V CDR1 and CDR2: SNHLY, FYNNEI. The CDR3 is 13 amino acids. This CDR3 reads CATAGTGNNEQFF. For the CDR3, the DNA is TGTGCCACCGCCGGGACAGGGAACAATGAGCAGTTCTTC.

The J gene is TRBJ2-2, the V gene TRBV10-2, with D maybe TRBD1 (5 bases). There are 15 residues in the CDR3. Trimming took 7 bases from V and 3 from J, leaving 15 bases between them. Germline V gene sequence: CDR1 WSHSY, CDR2 SAAADI. The CDR3 loop reads CASKRSRADTGELFF. CDR3 DNA sequence: TGCGCCAGCAAAAGGAGCAGGGCGGACACCGGGGAGCTGTTTTTT.

In this sample, this clone turned up a few times. This chain joins TRBV2 and TRBJ1-5, with 7 bases that match TRBD1. Germline CDR1 is SNHLY and CDR2 is FYNNEI. This CDR3 region has 13 residues. The junction had 8 bases not matched to a gene; V was cut back by 8 bases and J by 7 bases. In DNA, the CDR3 is TGTGCCAGCGCCGACAGGGATGGACAGCCCCAGCATTTT. Residues: CASADRDGQPQHF.

The rearrangement joins TRBV7-2 to TRBJ1-5; 7 bases fit TRBD1. Germline V CDR1 and CDR2: SGHTA, FQGNSA. J was trimmed by 1 base and V by 1 base; bases with no gene match: 4. The CDR3 is made up of 16 amino acids. The CDR3 coding sequence is TGTGCCAGCAGCTTAGGGTGGGACAGAAGCAATCAGCCCCAGCATTTT. It specifies CASSLGWDRSNQPQHF.

This clone was seen only once. This chain joins TRBV19 and TRBJ1-1; D is undetermined. CDR1 is LNHDA and CDR2 is SQIVND in the germline V gene (reference sequence). This CDR3 has 13 residues. V was cut by 3 bases and J by 1 base, with 6 bases left in between. The CDR3: CASSIARNTEAFF. The DNA of the CDR3 is TGTGCCAGTAGTATCGCCAGGAACACTGAAGCTTTCTTT.